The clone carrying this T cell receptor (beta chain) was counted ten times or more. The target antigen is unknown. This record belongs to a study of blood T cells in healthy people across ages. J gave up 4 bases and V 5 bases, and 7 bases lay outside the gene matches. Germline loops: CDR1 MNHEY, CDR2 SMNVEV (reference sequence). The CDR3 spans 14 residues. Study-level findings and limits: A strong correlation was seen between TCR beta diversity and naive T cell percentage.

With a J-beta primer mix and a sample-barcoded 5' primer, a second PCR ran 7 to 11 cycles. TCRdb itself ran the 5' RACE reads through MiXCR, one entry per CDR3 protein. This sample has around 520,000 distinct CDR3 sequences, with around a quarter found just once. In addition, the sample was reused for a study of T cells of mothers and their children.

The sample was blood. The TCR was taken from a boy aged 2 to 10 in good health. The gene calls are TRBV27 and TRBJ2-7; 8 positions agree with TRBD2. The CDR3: CASSLRGGSYEQYF. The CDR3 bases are TGTGCCAGCAGTCTCCGGGGGGGCTCGTACGAGCAGTACTTC.